Below, 6 T cell receptor beta chains from the same sample are listed, as sequenced in a study of CD8 T cells in Susac syndrome. Random hexamers served to reverse transcribe roughly 0.5 to 1 ug RNA. TCRdb called the immunoSEQ multiplex PCR reads again in MiXCR, with one record for every CDR3 protein. The data show approximately 120,000 distinct CDR3 sequences, about 93% seen once. Sequencing input: CD4+ T cells from PBMCs. The origin of the receptors is a human donor in good health.

This chain joins TRBV29-1 and TRBJ1-1; 12 bases agree with TRBD1. Germline CDR1 and CDR2: SQVTM and ANQGSEA. Trimming at V came to 4 bases and at J to 8 bases, leaving 5 bases not matched to a gene. The CDR3 contains 13 residues. The CDR3 region has the DNA TGCAGCGTTGTGGGGACAGGGGGCCGAGAAGCTTTCTTT. Translating it yields CSVVGTGGREAFF.

This rearrangement joins TRBV28 to TRBJ1-1; possible D gene TRBD1, 5 bases. The germline V gene has CDR1 MDHEN and CDR2 SYDVKM. The CDR3 spans 13 residues. With 2 bases removed from V and 10 bases from J, the gap between germline ends came to 14 bases. The DNA for the CDR3 is TGTGCCAGCAGTTTAACAGCCCCGGGGCGAGCTTTCTTT. This codes for CASSLTAPGRAFF.

This rearrangement joins TRBV14 to TRBJ1-1; D ambiguous. The CDR3 has 13 amino acids. Trimming stripped 5 bases from V and 0 bases from J, with 7 bases between. Germline V gives CDR1 SGHDN, CDR2 FVKESK. CDR3 bases: TGTGCCAGCAGCAAACAGCTGAACACTGAAGCTTTCTTT. Translating it yields CASSKQLNTEAFF.

The gene calls are TRBV25-1 and TRBJ1-1; weak D call: TRBD1 (5 bases). The CDR3 has 14 amino acids. V dropped 5 bases and J dropped 5 bases, with 15 bases sitting between them. Germline loops: CDR1 MGHDK, CDR2 SYGVNS. The CDR3 loop reads CASSNQGIWTEAFF. CDR3 bases: TGTGCCAGCAGTAATCAGGGAATATGGACTGAAGCTTTCTTT.

This clonotype was picked up a small number of times. This chain links TRBV19 with TRBJ1-2; 8 nucleotides agree with TRBD1. In germline, CDR1 is LNHDA, CDR2 SQIVND (reference sequence). J gave up 9 bases and V 3 bases, and 6 bases lay outside the gene matches. The CDR3 is made up of 13 amino acids. The chain's CDR3 is CASSIRRDRSYTF. Here the CDR3 DNA reads TGTGCCAGTAGTATCCGCCGGGACAGGAGCTACACCTTC.

V gene TRBV4-2 combines with J gene TRBJ1-1; D is unresolved. CDR3 length: 14 amino acids. Germline lookup yields CDR1 LGHNA and CDR2 YNFKEQ. V lost 0 bases to trimming and J lost 6 bases, with 11 bases between them. Here the CDR3 DNA reads TGTGCCAGCAGCCAAGATCTTGGGCGCCCTGAAGCTTTCTTT. Protein sequence: CASSQDLGRPEAFF.